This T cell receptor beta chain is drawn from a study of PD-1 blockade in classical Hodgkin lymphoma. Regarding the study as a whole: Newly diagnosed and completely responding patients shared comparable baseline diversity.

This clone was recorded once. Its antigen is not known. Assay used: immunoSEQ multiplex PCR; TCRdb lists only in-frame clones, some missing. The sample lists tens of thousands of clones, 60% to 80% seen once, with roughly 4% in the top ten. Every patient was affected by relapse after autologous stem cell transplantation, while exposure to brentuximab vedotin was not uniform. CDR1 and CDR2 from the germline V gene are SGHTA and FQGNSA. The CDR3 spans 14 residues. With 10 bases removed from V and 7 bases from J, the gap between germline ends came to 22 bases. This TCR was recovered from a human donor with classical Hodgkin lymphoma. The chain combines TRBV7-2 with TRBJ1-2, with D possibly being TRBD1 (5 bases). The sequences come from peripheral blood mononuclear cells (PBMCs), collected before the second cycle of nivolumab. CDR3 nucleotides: TGTGCCACCGAGACCGGCGGGACGAGGGTTGGCTACACCTTC. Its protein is CATETGGTRVGYTF.